This T cell receptor (beta chain) comes out of a study of neurological immune-mediated disorders. Synthesis of cDNA was performed by 5'RACE using 10-nucleotide random UMIs. From the 5' RACE reads, TCRdb called clonotypes with MiXCR, one entry per CDR3 protein. The repertoire holds under 70,000 distinct CDR3 sequences, with roughly 3.2% as singletons. Where libraries were unsorted, they were derived from 2 million PBMCs stored at -80 degrees C. The clonotype was recovered from a woman between 25 and 40 years old with multiple sclerosis. Sample: PBMCs.

CDR3 residues: CSARQGWDYEQYF. In DNA form, the CDR3 reads TGCAGTGCTAGGCAGGGGTGGGACTACGAGCAGTACTTC. The chain employs TRBV20-1 and TRBJ2-7; a possible D gene is TRBD1 (6 bases). Between the trimmed V and J ends, which lost 3 bases and 3 bases, there was a span of 12 bases. This CDR3 has 13 amino acids. Germline values: CDR1 DFQATT, CDR2 SNEGSKA (reference sequence).